This TCR beta chain was identified during a study of post-analysis software for immune sequencing data. Note on this clonotype: Its specificity is not known.

Germline V gene lookup returns CDR1 SNHLY and CDR2 FYNNEI. The CDR3 contains 18 residues. Trimming removed 5 bases at V and 5 bases at J, with 25 bases between. Each TCR beta cDNA library carried unique molecular identifiers. Each CDR3 protein gets one entry after TCRdb re-called the PCR reads with MiXCR. Of roughly 700,000 distinct CDR3 sequences in the sample, 25% to 30% were seen once. Study results and caveats: Controls showed lower frequencies than patients for five TRBV segments, and TRBV5-6, TRBV5-1 and TRBV20-1 were among these.

The specimen was blood. The rearrangement joins TRBV2 to TRBJ1-5, with D possibly matching TRBD1 (5 bases). This receptor was taken from a girl under 18 with multiple sclerosis. DNA of the CDR3: TGTGCCAGCAGTCTGTTTTACGGGACTGGCAGGGAGGATCAGCCCCAGCATTTT. It codes for CASSLFYGTGREDQPQHF.